The entry below gives a single T cell receptor (beta chain) sequence along with its context. From blood CD8+ and CD4+ T cells, the TCR beta chain was sequenced. The CD8+ and CD4+ T cells were isolated magnetically using a negative isolation approach, whereas the TEMRA cells were enriched by FACS. RNA in amounts of about 0.45 to 1 ug was reverse transcribed with random hexamers. MiXCR, run by TCRdb on the immunoSEQ multiplex PCR reads, gives a single entry per CDR3 protein. The sample consists of about 77,000 distinct CDR3 sequences, about 92% of them appearing once. The data were obtained in a study of CD8 T cells in Susac syndrome. Study background: Susac syndrome patients were untreated, on corticosteroids with some adding intravenous immunoglobulin, or on intravenous immunoglobulin only.

This TCR derives from a human donor with Susac syndrome. The sequenced sample was CD4+ T cells from PBMCs.

CDR3 coding DNA: TGTGCCAGCAGTGGGCAGGGAGGCACCGGGGAGCTGTTTTTT. Encoded protein: CASSGQGGTGELFF. The chain joins TRBV2 to TRBJ2-2; perhaps TRBD2 as D (6 bases). This CDR3 has 14 amino acids. Germline V CDR1 and CDR2: SNHLY, FYNNEI. Trimming took off 4 bases at V and 4 bases at J, with 10 bases between the two ends.